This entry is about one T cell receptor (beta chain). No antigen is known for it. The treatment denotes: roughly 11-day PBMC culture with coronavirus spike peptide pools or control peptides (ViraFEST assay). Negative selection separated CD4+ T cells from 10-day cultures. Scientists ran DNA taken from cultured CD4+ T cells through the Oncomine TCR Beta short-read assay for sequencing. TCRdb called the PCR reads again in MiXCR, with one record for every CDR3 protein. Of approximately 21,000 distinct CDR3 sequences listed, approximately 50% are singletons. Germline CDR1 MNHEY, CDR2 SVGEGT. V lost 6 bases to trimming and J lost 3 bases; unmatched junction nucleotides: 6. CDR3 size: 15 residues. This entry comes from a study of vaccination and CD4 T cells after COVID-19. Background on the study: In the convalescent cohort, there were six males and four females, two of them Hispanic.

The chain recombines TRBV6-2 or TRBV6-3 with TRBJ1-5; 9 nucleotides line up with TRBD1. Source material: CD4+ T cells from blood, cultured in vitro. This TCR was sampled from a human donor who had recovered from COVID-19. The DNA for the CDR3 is TGTGCCAGCAGGGACACAGGGGGCTCCAATCAGCCCCAGCATTTT. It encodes CASRDTGGSNQPQHF.